This is a list of T cell receptor beta chains from one sample in a study of response to subunit inactivated influenza vaccine. TCRdb processed the RT-PCR reads anew with MiXCR; each CDR3 protein has one entry. The sample has about 500,000 distinct CDR3 sequences, approximately 15% seen once. The specimen comprised CD4+ T cells sorted from PBMCs, sampled around 25 months after vaccination. These receptors all come from a man aged 50 to 75 who received an inactivated influenza vaccine. Each CDR3 is given without its conserved first and last residue. Fields, in order: J gene, V gene, CDR3 length, CDR3 protein.

J gene: TRBJ1-6
V gene: TRBV6-5
CDR3 length: 13
CDR3 protein: ASSYSGQSNSPLH

J gene: TRBJ1-4
V gene: TRBV20-1
CDR3 length: 15
CDR3 protein: SARTIPPGQLNEKLF

J gene: TRBJ2-5
V gene: TRBV6-5
CDR3 length: 14
CDR3 protein: ASSYTSGGSQETQY

J gene: TRBJ1-4
V gene: TRBV29-1
CDR3 length: 11
CDR3 protein: RDRVREGEKLF

J gene: TRBJ2-2
V gene: TRBV7-2
CDR3 length: 10
CDR3 protein: ASSLYTGELF

J gene: TRBJ2-5
V gene: TRBV11-1
CDR3 length: 11
CDR3 protein: ASSTGQWETQY

J gene: TRBJ2-1
V gene: TRBV6-5
CDR3 length: 14
CDR3 protein: ASSYIPTSSYNEQF

J gene: TRBJ1-1
V gene: TRBV29-1
CDR3 length: 10
CDR3 protein: SVVDRGTEAF

J gene: TRBJ2-2
V gene: TRBV24-1
CDR3 length: 12
CDR3 protein: ATSDFPNTGELF

J gene: TRBJ2-7
V gene: TRBV28
CDR3 length: 12
CDR3 protein: ASSAPGQGYEQY

J gene: TRBJ2-7
V gene: TRBV12-3/TRBV12-4
CDR3 length: 7
CDR3 protein: AHGHEQY

J gene: TRBJ1-1
V gene: TRBV20-1
CDR3 length: 13
CDR3 protein: SAAGRGGRNTEAF

J gene: TRBJ1-5
V gene: TRBV5-1
CDR3 length: 14
CDR3 protein: ASSLFPGGGNQPQH

J gene: TRBJ2-1
V gene: TRBV28
CDR3 length: 16
CDR3 protein: ASSTRLAGGGIYNEQF

J gene: TRBJ1-2
V gene: TRBV28
CDR3 length: 12
CDR3 protein: ASSRLGANYGYT

J gene: TRBJ2-7
V gene: TRBV27
CDR3 length: 12
CDR3 protein: AIKTTGGSYEQY

J gene: TRBJ1-4
V gene: TRBV6-1
CDR3 length: 12
CDR3 protein: ASRPGLANEKLF

J gene: TRBJ2-5
V gene: TRBV11-2
CDR3 length: 11
CDR3 protein: ASSGTSGKTQY

J gene: TRBJ2-3
V gene: TRBV10-3
CDR3 length: 14
CDR3 protein: AISPNSGGSTDTQY

J gene: TRBJ2-3
V gene: TRBV7-9
CDR3 length: 12
CDR3 protein: ASTSNFRADTQY

J gene: TRBJ2-2
V gene: TRBV29-1
CDR3 length: 10
CDR3 protein: SAGFTTGELF

J gene: TRBJ2-1
V gene: TRBV10-3
CDR3 length: 12
CDR3 protein: AISESAVYNEQF

J gene: TRBJ1-1
V gene: TRBV6-2/TRBV6-3
CDR3 length: 13
CDR3 protein: ASSYARGRNTEAF

J gene: TRBJ2-2
V gene: TRBV12-3/TRBV12-4
CDR3 length: 12
CDR3 protein: ASSLSGDTGELF

J gene: TRBJ2-5
V gene: TRBV10-2
CDR3 length: 12
CDR3 protein: ASSEPSVQETQY